What follows are 3 T cell receptor beta chains derived from one specimen sequenced in a study of blood T cell repertoires in COVID-19. The method was immunoSEQ multiplex PCR; TCRdb's version includes in-frame clones alone and lacks a portion of them. The sample records 100,000 to 150,000 clones, 85% to 90% being singletons. The sequencing sample was made of peripheral blood. The receptors come from a man aged 65-85 years with active COVID-19.

V is TRBV11-2 and J is TRBJ1-5; the match to TRBD1 covers 8 bases. Per germline, CDR1 SGHAT and CDR2 FQNNGV. V lost 1 base, J lost 4 bases, and 3 bases stayed unmatched. This CDR3 spans 15 amino acids. CDR3 DNA: TGTGCCAGCAGCTTAGGTCAGGGGGCAAATCAGCCCCAGCATTTT. Amino acid sequence: CASSLGQGANQPQHF.

The chain combines TRBV27 with TRBJ2-7; 12 bases align to TRBD1. Germline CDR1 MNHEY, CDR2 SMNVEV (reference sequence). The CDR3 is 16 residues long. The junction had 2 bases not matched to a gene; V was cut back by 0 bases and J by 2 bases. The CDR3 here is CASSLSGQGAAYEQYF. CDR3 nucleotides: TGTGCCAGCAGTTTATCGGGACAGGGGGCCGCCTACGAGCAGTACTTC.

The V and J genes are TRBV5-1 and TRBJ1-1; no reliable D call. Trimming removed 5 bases at V and 1 base at J, with 9 bases between. Germline V lookup: CDR1 SGHRS, CDR2 YFSETQ. The CDR3 totals 13 residues. The CDR3 DNA sequence: TGCGCCAGCAGAAGGGAGGGGAACACTGAAGCTTTCTTT. Translation: CASRREGNTEAFF.